The rows below give T cell receptor beta chains drawn from one sample of a study of OX40 agonist ivuxolimab in advanced cancers. Clones were read by immunoSEQ multiplex PCR, and TCRdb kept only the in-frame ones, dropping some. The table lists about 60,000 clones, 65% to 90% of them singletons, with over 0.45% in the top ten. Sequenced material: CD4+ or CD8+ T cells sorted from blood, taken in a trial of the OX40 agonist ivuxolimab. All receptors come from an adult with an advanced solid tumor such as melanoma, head and neck, liver or kidney cancer. Both conserved end residues are trimmed from each CDR3.

J gene	CDR3 length	V gene	CDR3 protein
TRBJ2-1	12	TRBV30	AWSVGTGLNEQF
TRBJ2-7	11	TRBV6-6	ASARLGAYEQY
TRBJ1-6	12	TRBV7-2	ASSEQGRNSPLH
TRBJ2-3	11	TRBV5-6	ASTRGSTDTQY
TRBJ1-1	11	TRBV6-5	ASTPTGGLEAF
TRBJ1-2	13	TRBV5-6	ASSLQGTGGVSYT
TRBJ1-1	11	TRBV28	ASSFRGPAEAF
TRBJ1-5	13	TRBV27	ASSSKQGANQPQH
TRBJ1-2	12	TRBV30	AWNLDRGHYGYT
TRBJ2-6	14	TRBV27	ASSPRGGTGANVLT
TRBJ2-1	11	TRBV18	ASSPLSGIEQF